This T cell receptor (beta chain) was sequenced during a study of T cell clonotyping in hematopoietic cell transplantation. As for the study in general: Recipient samples before transplant were obtained post-cytoreduction.

A word on this clone: Antigen: not known. The same CDR3 arises from other DNA sequences in this sample as well.

The method was immunoSEQ multiplex PCR; TCRdb's version includes in-frame clones alone and lacks a portion of them. The table records approximately 80,000 clones, 96% of them present only once. Overall study findings and caveats: Graft donor and pretransplant recipient Inverse Simpson Index values predicted broader posttransplant TCR diversity.

From germline, CDR1 is SNHLY and CDR2 FYNNEI. The CDR3 contains 14 residues. Deletions cut 4 bases from V and 1 base from J, with 10 bases between. Time point noted: recipient sample about 28 days before transplant, after cytoreduction. This rearrangement joins TRBV2 to TRBJ1-1, with no clear D. The source was peripheral blood mononuclear cells, collected before stem cell transplant. The sequence derives from a woman between 50 and 59 years old with acute myeloid leukemia. Some clones in this sample may be carry-over from other donors' samples. CDR3 DNA: TGTGCCAGCAGTGTTCGGGGAAGGAACACTGAAGCTTTCTTT. It translates to CASSVRGRNTEAFF.